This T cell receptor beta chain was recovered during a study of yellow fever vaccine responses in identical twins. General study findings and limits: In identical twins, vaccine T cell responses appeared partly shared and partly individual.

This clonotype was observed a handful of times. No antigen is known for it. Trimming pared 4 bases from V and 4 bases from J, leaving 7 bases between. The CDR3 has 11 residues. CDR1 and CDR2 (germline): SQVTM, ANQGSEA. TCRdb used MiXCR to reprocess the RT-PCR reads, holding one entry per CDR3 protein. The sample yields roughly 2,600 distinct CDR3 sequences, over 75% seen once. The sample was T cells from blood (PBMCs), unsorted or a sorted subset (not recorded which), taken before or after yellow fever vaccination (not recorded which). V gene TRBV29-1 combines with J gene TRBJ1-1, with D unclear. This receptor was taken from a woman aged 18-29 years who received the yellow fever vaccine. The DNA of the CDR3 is TGCAGCGTTGGCAGGAGCACTGAAGCTTTCTTT. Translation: CSVGRSTEAFF.